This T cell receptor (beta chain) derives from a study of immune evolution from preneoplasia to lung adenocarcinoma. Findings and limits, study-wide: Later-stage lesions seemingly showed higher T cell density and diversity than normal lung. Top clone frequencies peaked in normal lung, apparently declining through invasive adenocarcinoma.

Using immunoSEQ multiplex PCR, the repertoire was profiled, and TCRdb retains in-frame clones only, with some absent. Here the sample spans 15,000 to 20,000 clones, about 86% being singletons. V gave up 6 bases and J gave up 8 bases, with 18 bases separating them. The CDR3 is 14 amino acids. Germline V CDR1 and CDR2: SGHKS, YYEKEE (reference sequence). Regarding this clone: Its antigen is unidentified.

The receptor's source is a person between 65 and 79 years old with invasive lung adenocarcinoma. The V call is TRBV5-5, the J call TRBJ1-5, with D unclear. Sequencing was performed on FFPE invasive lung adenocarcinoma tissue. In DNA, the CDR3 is TGTGCCAGCAACCTTAGGGCAGGAGACGAGCCCCAGCATTTT. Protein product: CASNLRAGDEPQHF.